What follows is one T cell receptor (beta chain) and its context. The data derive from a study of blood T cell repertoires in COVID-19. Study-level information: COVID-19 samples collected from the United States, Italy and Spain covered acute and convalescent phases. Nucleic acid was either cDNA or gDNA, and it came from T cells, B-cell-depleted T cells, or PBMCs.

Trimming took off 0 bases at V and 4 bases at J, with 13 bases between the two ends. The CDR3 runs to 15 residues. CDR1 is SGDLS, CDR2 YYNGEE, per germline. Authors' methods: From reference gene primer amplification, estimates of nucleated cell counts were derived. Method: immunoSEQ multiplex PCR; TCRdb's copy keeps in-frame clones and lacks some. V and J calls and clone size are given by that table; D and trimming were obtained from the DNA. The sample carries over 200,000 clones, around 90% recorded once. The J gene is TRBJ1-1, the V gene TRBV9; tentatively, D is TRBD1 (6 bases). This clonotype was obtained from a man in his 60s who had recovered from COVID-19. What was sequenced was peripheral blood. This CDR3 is CASSVGDTTRTEAFF. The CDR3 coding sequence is TGTGCCAGCAGCGTAGGGGACACGACGCGCACTGAAGCTTTCTTT.